These 27 T cell receptor beta chains were all obtained from the same sample, sequenced in a study of blood T cell repertoires in COVID-19. Sequencing used immunoSEQ multiplex PCR; TCRdb keeps in-frame clones, though not all of them. The sample has more than 250,000 clones, 85% to 90% seen once; the top ten hold over 5.5%. Sequencing used peripheral blood. The receptors originated from a woman aged 45-59 years with COVID-19, enrolled during active disease.

This clone has just one count. The rearrangement uses TRBV7-2 and TRBJ2-1, with 10 nucleotides matching TRBD1. CDR1 SGHTA and CDR2 FQGNSA come from the germline V gene. J lost 7 bases, V lost 4 bases, and 10 bases had no gene match. The CDR3 length is 16 residues. CDR3 DNA sequence: TGTGCCAGCAGCTCACCGGGACAGGGGAGGAATAATGAGCAGTTCTTC. The encoded protein is CASSSPGQGRNNEQFF. Together with reference TRBV7-2 and TRBJ2-1, the CDR3 gives the full variable domain: GAGVSQSPSNKVTEKGKDVELRCDPISGHTALYWYRQSLGQGLEFLIYFQGNSAPDKSGLPSDRFSAERTGGSVSTLTIQRTQQEDSAVYLCASSSPGQGRNNEQFFGPGTRLTVL.

This sequence joins TRBV5-1 and TRBJ2-1; TRBD2 aligns across 8 bases. Germline V gene lookup returns CDR1 SGHRS and CDR2 YFSETQ. The CDR3 has 15 residues. V dropped 3 bases and J dropped 4; count of bases not matched to a gene: 6. The CDR3 protein is CASSSTTSAYNEQFF. CDR3 DNA sequence: TGCGCCAGCAGCTCAACGACTAGCGCTTACAATGAGCAGTTCTTC.

The chain couples TRBV6-5 to TRBJ2-1, with TRBD1 matching over 7 bases. CDR3 length: 15 amino acids. Germline-derived CDR1 and CDR2 are MNHEY and SVGAGI. V shed 5 bases, J shed 2 bases, and the junction held 6 bases outside the gene matches. The CDR3, as DNA: TGTGCCAGCAGTACTCCGGGACAGACCTACAATGAGCAGTTCTTC. Translation: CASSTPGQTYNEQFF.

This chain uses TRBV7-2 with TRBJ2-1; TRBD1 matches 8 bases. The CDR3 is 15 amino acids. CDR1 is SGHTA and CDR2 is FQGNSA in the germline V gene. J gave up 3 bases and V 5 bases, and 6 bases lay outside the gene matches. CDR3 coding DNA: TGTGCCAGCAGCGAGGGACAGGAGCACTACAATGAGCAGTTCTTC. It encodes CASSEGQEHYNEQFF.

Remarks on this clone: Other DNA sequences in the sample encode the same CDR3. The chain recombines TRBV6-5 with TRBJ1-1; 8 bases align to TRBD1. The length of the CDR3 is 14 residues. CDR1 is MNHEY, CDR2 SVGAGI, per germline. With V trimmed by 6 bases and J by 0 bases, 3 bases remained unmatched. CDR3 region: CASRTGALNTEAFF. CDR3 sequence (DNA): TGTGCCAGCAGGACAGGGGCCTTGAACACTGAAGCTTTCTTT.

This chain uses TRBV7-9 with TRBJ2-7; D not resolved. The V and J ends lost 3 bases and 3 bases respectively, with 12 bases between them. This CDR3 has 14 residues. Germline CDR1 SEHNR, CDR2 FQNEAQ (reference sequence). The CDR3 reads CASSLIGGNYEQYF. CDR3 DNA: TGTGCCAGCAGCTTGATCGGCGGAAACTACGAGCAGTACTTC.

The rearrangement uses TRBV6-5 and TRBJ2-7; tentative D call: TRBD1 (5 bases). CDR1 MNHEY and CDR2 SVGAGI come from the germline V gene. This CDR3 has 14 amino acids. The V gene lost 0 bases and the J gene lost 2 bases, with 8 bases spanning the gap. CDR3 nucleotides: TGTGCCAGCAGTTACTCGAGACAGCCCTACGAGCAGTACTTC. Translating gives CASSYSRQPYEQYF.

The chain has TRBV7-9 and TRBJ1-1, with 7 bases fitting TRBD1. From germline, CDR1 is SEHNR and CDR2 FQNEAQ (reference sequence). V lost 4 bases to trimming and J lost 4 bases; unmatched junction nucleotides: 6. The CDR3 loop spans 14 amino acids. CDR3 in amino acids: CASSSTGIITEAFF. For the CDR3, the DNA is TGTGCCAGCAGCTCGACAGGGATTATCACTGAAGCTTTCTTT.

The chain carries TRBV30 and TRBJ1-1, with D tentatively TRBD1 (5 bases). The germline CDR1 and CDR2 sequences are GTSNPN and SVGIG (reference sequence). Trimming took off 6 bases at V and 6 bases at J, with 23 bases between the two ends. The length of the CDR3 is 15 residues. CDR3 in DNA: TGTGCCTGTCGGGGGTCTGCCGGGCCTACTCCTGAAGCTTTCTTT. Its translation: CACRGSAGPTPEAFF.

This chain's CDR3 is CASSKMGQSYNSPLHF. The DNA of the CDR3 is TGTGCCAGTAGTAAAATGGGACAGTCATATAATTCACCCCTCCACTTT. The genes are TRBV19 and TRBJ1-6, with 7 bases that match TRBD1. The CDR3 is 16 amino acids. Germline CDR1 and CDR2: LNHDA and SQIVND (reference sequence). The V segment lost 4 bases and the J segment 4 bases; nucleotides outside the gene matches: 7.

The chain is built from TRBV4-1 and TRBJ2-1; TRBD2 aligns across 12 bases. V shed 6 bases and J 6 bases; nucleotides not matched to a gene: 9. The CDR3 consists of 16 residues. Germline-derived CDR1 and CDR2 are MGHRA and YSYEKL. The CDR3, as DNA: TGCGCCAGCAGGAACCATGGACTAGCGGGAACCAATGAGCAGTTCTTC. This translates into CASRNHGLAGTNEQFF.

This chain connects TRBV12-5 to TRBJ2-5; a weak D match, TRBD1 (6 bases). The CDR3 extends over 15 amino acids. V dropped 1 base and J dropped 4 bases, with 13 bases sitting between them. Germline V gene data show CDR1 as LGHNT and CDR2 as FRNRAP. CDR3 protein: CASGLGQGSGETQYF. CDR3 in DNA: TGTGCTAGTGGTTTGGGCCAGGGGAGTGGAGAGACCCAGTACTTC.

The count of this clone is one. The chain joins TRBV7-2 to TRBJ1-2; D gene uncertain. Trimming pared 6 bases from V and 7 bases from J, leaving 12 bases between. The CDR3 runs 12 residues. Germline loops: CDR1 SGHTA, CDR2 FQGNSA. CDR3 DNA: TGTGCCAGCAGTCACAATGCGGGTGGCTACACCTTC. Residues: CASSHNAGGYTF.

The count of this clone is one. V gene TRBV6-5 combines with J gene TRBJ2-7; no firm D call. CDR1 and CDR2 (germline): MNHEY, SVGAGI. The CDR3 runs to 13 residues. V was clipped by 5 bases and J by 2 bases, with 10 bases between them. The CDR3 nucleotides are TGTGCCAGCAGTAGAACTGACACCTACGAGCAGTACTTC. Translating gives CASSRTDTYEQYF.

This clone appeared a single time. At one of its ends the junction is not consistent with the germline gene, which may arise from a read error. The chain combines TRBV5-4 with TRBJ1-1; 9 bases align to TRBD1. Germline V CDR1 and CDR2: SGHNT, YYREEE (reference sequence). This CDR3 spans 14 amino acids. CDR3 loop: CASRLDRGGTEAFF. CDR3 DNA: TGTGCCAGCAGGTTGGACAGGGGTGGCACTGAAGCTTTCTTT.

This chain joins TRBV30 and TRBJ2-1, with D possibly matching TRBD2 (5 bases). CDR3 length: 14 amino acids. V lost 1 base to trimming and J lost 3 bases, with 10 bases between them. The germline CDR1 and CDR2 sequences are GTSNPN and SVGIG (reference sequence). In nucleotides, the CDR3 is TGTGCCTGGAGTGAGGCTAGCTACTACAATGAGCAGTTCTTC. This sequence encodes CAWSEASYYNEQFF.

The gene calls are TRBV2 and TRBJ2-5; 13 bases map to TRBD2. The V gene end was trimmed by 3 bases and the J gene end by 5 bases; junction bases not matched to a gene: 6. The germline CDR1 and CDR2 sequences are SNHLY and FYNNEI. The CDR3 has 16 residues. The chain's CDR3 is CASSDGLAGVWETQYF. As DNA, the CDR3 is TGTGCCAGCAGTGACGGACTAGCGGGAGTTTGGGAGACCCAGTACTTC.

This rearrangement joins TRBV18 to TRBJ1-4; 8 bases are shared with TRBD1. Trimming took 5 bases from V and 5 from J; bases not matched to a gene: 7. Looked up from germline, CDR1 is KGHSH and CDR2 is LQKENI. The CDR3 consists of 15 residues. CDR3 residues: CASSTRTGKNEKLFF. CDR3 DNA: TGTGCCAGCTCAACCCGGACAGGGAAGAATGAAAAACTGTTTTTT. Looking up the rest from reference TRBV18 and TRBJ1-4 gives the full variable domain: NAGVMQNPRHLVRRRGQEARLRCSPMKGHSHVYWYRQLPEEGLKFMVYLQKENIIDESGMPKERFSAEFPKEGPSILRIQQVVRGDSAAYFCASSTRTGKNEKLFFGSGTQLSVL.

This sequence joins TRBV4-3 and TRBJ2-7; weak D call: TRBD2 (5 bases). The CDR3 is made up of 18 amino acids. The V and J ends lost 0 bases and 0 bases respectively, with 18 bases between them. CDR1 LGHNA and CDR2 YSLEER come from the germline V gene. CDR3 amino acids: CASSQDPPGSYGSYEQYF. CDR3 in DNA: TGCGCCAGCAGCCAAGATCCCCCGGGGAGTTACGGCTCCTACGAGCAGTACTTC.

The CDR3 DNA reads TGTGCCAGCAGCCGGACTGGCTACGAGCAGTACTTC. It codes for CASSRTGYEQYF. The V call is TRBV5-6, the J call TRBJ2-7; D is possibly TRBD2 (5 bases). The CDR3 is made up of 12 amino acids. V lost 4 bases, J lost 3 bases, and 8 bases lay in between. Germline V gives CDR1 SGHDT, CDR2 YYEEEE.

This clone was observed once. The chain is built from TRBV24-1 and TRBJ1-3, with TRBD1 identical over 8 bases. The CDR3 contains 15 residues. Looked up from germline, CDR1 is KGHDR and CDR2 is SFDVKD. With 3 bases clipped from V and 8 bases from J, the junction kept 8 bases outside the gene matches. Here the CDR3 reads CATSDPGQGGDTIYF. The CDR3 coding sequence is TGTGCCACCAGTGATCCCGGACAGGGTGGTGACACCATATATTTT.

V is TRBV7-9 and J is TRBJ2-7; TRBD2 is a possible D gene (5 bases). Per germline, CDR1 SEHNR and CDR2 FQNEAQ (reference sequence). The CDR3 length is 14 residues. With 3 bases removed from V and 4 bases from J, the gap between germline ends came to 13 bases. The CDR3 nucleotides are TGTGCCAGCAGCTTGACGGGAACAAGATACGAGCAGTACTTC. This encodes CASSLTGTRYEQYF. Using reference TRBV7-9 and TRBJ2-7 for the parts outside the CDR3, the full variable domain is DTGVSQNPRHKITKRGQNVTFRCDPISEHNRLYWYRQTLGQGPEFLTYFQNEAQLEKSRLLSDRFSAERPKGSFSTLEIQRTEQGDSAMYLCASSLTGTRYEQYFGPGTRLTVT.

The chain links TRBV4-2 to TRBJ1-3; 9 bases align to TRBD1. The CDR3 has 17 amino acids. V lost 4 bases, J lost 4 bases, and 11 bases stayed unmatched. From germline, CDR1 is LGHNA and CDR2 YNFKEQ. The CDR3 DNA is TGTGCCAGCAGCCCGGGACAGGGAGGCTTGAAAGGAAACACCATATATTTT. This encodes CASSPGQGGLKGNTIYF.

The chain employs TRBV6-5 and TRBJ1-6; perhaps TRBD1 as D (5 bases). Germline CDR1 MNHEY, CDR2 SVGAGI. The CDR3 consists of 14 residues. V was pared by 7 bases and J by 4 bases, with 11 bases between. As DNA, the CDR3 is TGTGCCAGCATCCAAGGACAATATAATTCACCCCTCCACTTT. Amino acids: CASIQGQYNSPLHF.

This clone was detected only once. V gene TRBV29-1 combines with J gene TRBJ2-5, with D possibly TRBD2 on 6 matching bases. The CDR3 runs 15 residues. The germline CDR1 and CDR2 sequences are SQVTM and ANQGSEA. V was clipped by 6 bases and J by 5 bases, with 22 bases between them. The CDR3 bases are TGCAGCGTATTTGGGGGGTCGAATCTTTGGGAGACCCAGTACTTC. It yields the protein CSVFGGSNLWETQYF.

V gene TRBV2 combines with J gene TRBJ2-7, with D tentatively TRBD1 (6 bases). CDR3 size: 14 residues. Germline lookup yields CDR1 SNHLY and CDR2 FYNNEI. Trimming left V 7 bases short and J 0 bases short, with 13 bases between. The CDR3 here is CASTTDSTSYEQYF. In DNA, the CDR3 is TGTGCCAGCACCACGGACAGCACCTCCTACGAGCAGTACTTC.

This clone was seen only once. The chain has TRBV29-1 and TRBJ2-1; D may be TRBD2 (6 bases). Trimming took 8 bases from V and 0 from J, leaving 14 bases between them. The CDR3 length is 14 residues. CDR1 and CDR2 from the germline V gene are SQVTM and ANQGSEA. The CDR3, as DNA: TGCAGCTTTACTAGCAGGAGCTCCTACAATGAGCAGTTCTTC. Its protein is CSFTSRSSYNEQFF.